These T cell receptor beta chains were read from a single sample in a study of blood T cell repertoires in COVID-19. Sequencing used immunoSEQ multiplex PCR; TCRdb keeps in-frame clones, though not all of them. The data contain 12,000 or so clones, around nine tenths of them singletons. Input material: peripheral blood. The source is a man between 65 and 80 years old with active COVID-19. Each CDR3 is given with its conserved first and last residue. The order of the fields is CDR3 length, D gene, clone size, V gene, J gene, CDR3 DNA, CDR3 protein. The D gene is left open where the match is weak. Part of the rows lack a size; the others show once, few, many or a class for expanded clones.

cdr3_length: 15; d_call: NA; clone_size: NA; v_call: TRBV4-2; j_call: TRBJ2-7; cdr3_nt: TGTGCCAGCAGCCAAGAAGGCGGCAGAGCCTACGAGCAGTACTTC; cdr3_aa: CASSQEGGRAYEQYF
cdr3_length: 14; d_call: NA; clone_size: NA; v_call: TRBV7-2; j_call: TRBJ2-7; cdr3_nt: TGTGCCAGCAGCCCGGCGCGCGGAACCTACGAGCAGTACTTC; cdr3_aa: CASSPARGTYEQYF
cdr3_length: 15; d_call: NA; clone_size: once; v_call: TRBV2; j_call: TRBJ2-5; cdr3_nt: TGTGCCAGCAGTGAACAGGGCACCATTCAAGAGACCCAGTACTTC; cdr3_aa: CASSEQGTIQETQYF
cdr3_length: 13; d_call: TRBD1; clone_size: NA; v_call: TRBV12-3/TRBV12-4; j_call: TRBJ2-7; cdr3_nt: TGTGCCAGCAGGGGGACAGGCTCCTACGAGCAGTACTTC; cdr3_aa: CASRGTGSYEQYF
cdr3_length: 15; d_call: TRBD2; clone_size: NA; v_call: TRBV28; j_call: TRBJ2-1; cdr3_nt: TGTGCCAGCAGTTTGCCAGCGGGGGGCCGGAGTGAGCAGTTCTTC; cdr3_aa: CASSLPAGGRSEQFF
cdr3_length: 16; d_call: TRBD2; clone_size: NA; v_call: TRBV6-6; j_call: TRBJ2-2; cdr3_nt: TGTGCCAGCAGTCGACTAGCTGCCGCGAACACCGGGGAGCTGTTTTTT; cdr3_aa: CASSRLAAANTGELFF
cdr3_length: 19; d_call: TRBD2; clone_size: NA; v_call: TRBV3-1/TRBV3-2; j_call: TRBJ2-1; cdr3_nt: TGTGCCAGCAGCCAAGATCACGGGACTAGCGGGGGGGCTGGGAATGAGCAGTTCTTC; cdr3_aa: CASSQDHGTSGGAGNEQFF
cdr3_length: 17; d_call: TRBD2; clone_size: NA; v_call: TRBV11-2; j_call: TRBJ2-5; cdr3_nt: TGTGCCAGCAGCCCCTATGGGACTAGCGGGAGATGGGAGACCCAGTACTTC; cdr3_aa: CASSPYGTSGRWETQYF
cdr3_length: 16; d_call: NA; clone_size: NA; v_call: TRBV14; j_call: TRBJ2-7; cdr3_nt: TGTGCCAGCAGCCAAGAAGGAGGTCATTACTACTACGAGCAGTACTTC; cdr3_aa: CASSQEGGHYYYEQYF
cdr3_length: 13; d_call: TRBD1; clone_size: NA; v_call: TRBV6-5; j_call: TRBJ2-7; cdr3_nt: TGTGCCAGCAGGGGACAGGCTTATTACGAGCAGTACTTC; cdr3_aa: CASRGQAYYEQYF
cdr3_length: 15; d_call: NA; clone_size: once; v_call: TRBV27; j_call: TRBJ2-4; cdr3_nt: TGTGCCAGCAGTTTAAGGCAATCACAGAGAAACATTCAGTACTTC; cdr3_aa: CASSLRQSQRNIQYF
cdr3_length: 17; d_call: TRBD1; clone_size: NA; v_call: TRBV7-8; j_call: TRBJ1-1; cdr3_nt: TGTGCCAGCAGCTTACGACAGGGTGGGGTCATGAACACTGAAGCTTTCTTT; cdr3_aa: CASSLRQGGVMNTEAFF
cdr3_length: 14; d_call: TRBD1; clone_size: NA; v_call: TRBV27; j_call: TRBJ1-1; cdr3_nt: TGTGCCAGCAGCCCAGACAGGGGGTTAACTGAAGCTTTCTTT; cdr3_aa: CASSPDRGLTEAFF
cdr3_length: 17; d_call: NA; clone_size: few; v_call: TRBV11-2; j_call: TRBJ1-1; cdr3_nt: TGTGCCAGCAGCTTACTTCAGGGAAGGGGAATGAACACTGAAGCTTTCTTT; cdr3_aa: CASSLLQGRGMNTEAFF
cdr3_length: 10; d_call: NA; clone_size: NA; v_call: TRBV30; j_call: TRBJ1-2; cdr3_nt: TGTGCCTTTGGACTAACGGGCTACACCTTC; cdr3_aa: CAFGLTGYTF
cdr3_length: 13; d_call: TRBD1; clone_size: NA; v_call: TRBV2; j_call: TRBJ2-5; cdr3_nt: TGTGCCAGCAGTGGACAGGGAAGAGAGACCCAGTACTTC; cdr3_aa: CASSGQGRETQYF
cdr3_length: 14; d_call: NA; clone_size: NA; v_call: TRBV7-2; j_call: TRBJ1-1; cdr3_nt: TGTGCCAGCAGCTTTGGGGGGGGTTACACTGAAGCTTTCTTT; cdr3_aa: CASSFGGGYTEAFF
cdr3_length: 12; d_call: NA; clone_size: once; v_call: TRBV19; j_call: TRBJ1-2; cdr3_nt: TGTGCCAGTAGTGTAGGGGTCGGGGGCTACACCTTC; cdr3_aa: CASSVGVGGYTF
cdr3_length: 14; d_call: NA; clone_size: NA; v_call: TRBV2; j_call: TRBJ2-1; cdr3_nt: TGTGCCAGCAGTGGGCCCGCCCTCCAGGATGAGCAGTTCTTC; cdr3_aa: CASSGPALQDEQFF
cdr3_length: 15; d_call: NA; clone_size: NA; v_call: TRBV7-2; j_call: TRBJ1-4; cdr3_nt: TGTGCCAGCAGGGAGGGAGGACCAACTAATGAAAAACTGTTTTTT; cdr3_aa: CASREGGPTNEKLFF
cdr3_length: 15; d_call: TRBD2; clone_size: NA; v_call: TRBV27; j_call: TRBJ2-2; cdr3_nt: TGTGCCAGCAGGCCGGGACTAGCGGGAGTCGGGGAGCTGTTTTTT; cdr3_aa: CASRPGLAGVGELFF
cdr3_length: 16; d_call: TRBD1; clone_size: few; v_call: TRBV5-6; j_call: TRBJ2-2; cdr3_nt: TGTGCCAGCCACCTGGACAGGGCCTCGAACACCGGGGAGCTGTTTTTT; cdr3_aa: CASHLDRASNTGELFF
cdr3_length: 16; d_call: TRBD2; clone_size: NA; v_call: TRBV2; j_call: TRBJ2-2; cdr3_nt: TGTGCCAGCCTCCTAGCGGGAGGGCTGGGGACCGGGGAGCTGTTTTTT; cdr3_aa: CASLLAGGLGTGELFF
cdr3_length: 14; d_call: NA; clone_size: NA; v_call: TRBV7-2; j_call: TRBJ2-5; cdr3_nt: TGTGCCAGCAGCTTATGGACGGGGATGGAGACCCAGTACTTC; cdr3_aa: CASSLWTGMETQYF
cdr3_length: 15; d_call: TRBD1; clone_size: NA; v_call: TRBV18; j_call: TRBJ1-1; cdr3_nt: TGTGCCAGTTCTGGGGGACAGACATGGATGGATGAAGCTTTCTTT; cdr3_aa: CASSGGQTWMDEAFF
cdr3_length: 11; d_call: NA; clone_size: NA; v_call: TRBV14; j_call: TRBJ2-3; cdr3_nt: TGTGCCAGCAGCCGCTACTATACGCAGTATTTT; cdr3_aa: CASSRYYTQYF
cdr3_length: 13; d_call: NA; clone_size: NA; v_call: TRBV6-6; j_call: TRBJ2-3; cdr3_nt: TGTGCCAGCAGCCCCCTAGGAGCAGATACGCAGTATTTT; cdr3_aa: CASSPLGADTQYF
cdr3_length: 16; d_call: TRBD1; clone_size: NA; v_call: TRBV5-1; j_call: TRBJ1-4; cdr3_nt: TGCGCCAGCAGCTTGTTCCCGGGACAGGGGGACGAAAAACTGTTTTTT; cdr3_aa: CASSLFPGQGDEKLFF
cdr3_length: 16; d_call: NA; clone_size: NA; v_call: TRBV15; j_call: TRBJ2-3; cdr3_nt: TGTGCCACCAGCAGAGATTATGCAGGGATAACAGATACGCAGTATTTT; cdr3_aa: CATSRDYAGITDTQYF
cdr3_length: 13; d_call: NA; clone_size: NA; v_call: TRBV15; j_call: TRBJ1-4; cdr3_nt: TGTGCCACCAGCAACAGCCCTAATGAAAAACTGTTTTTT; cdr3_aa: CATSNSPNEKLFF
cdr3_length: 16; d_call: TRBD2; clone_size: NA; v_call: TRBV19; j_call: TRBJ2-6; cdr3_nt: TGTGCCTCAAAAGCGGGGGCGATCTCTGGGGCCAACGTCCTGACTTTC; cdr3_aa: CASKAGAISGANVLTF
cdr3_length: 13; d_call: NA; clone_size: NA; v_call: TRBV2; j_call: TRBJ1-1; cdr3_nt: TGTGCCAGCACGCCCCTGGCGAACACTGAAGCTTTCTTT; cdr3_aa: CASTPLANTEAFF
cdr3_length: 13; d_call: TRBD1; clone_size: NA; v_call: TRBV30; j_call: TRBJ2-7; cdr3_nt: TGTGCCTGGAACCCGGGACAGAGCTACGAGCAGTACTTC; cdr3_aa: CAWNPGQSYEQYF
cdr3_length: 13; d_call: TRBD1; clone_size: NA; v_call: TRBV6-5; j_call: TRBJ1-5; cdr3_nt: TGTGCCAGCAGGGACAGGTTGGATCAGCCCCAGCATTTT; cdr3_aa: CASRDRLDQPQHF
cdr3_length: 15; d_call: TRBD1; clone_size: NA; v_call: TRBV11-2; j_call: TRBJ1-2; cdr3_nt: TGTGCCAGCAGCTTAAGCCGGGGACAGGGGGTCGGCTACACCTTC; cdr3_aa: CASSLSRGQGVGYTF
cdr3_length: 17; d_call: NA; clone_size: once; v_call: TRBV4-2; j_call: TRBJ2-5; cdr3_nt: TGTGCCAGCAGCCAAGTATCGAGCGACGAGTACCAAGAGACCCAGTACTTC; cdr3_aa: CASSQVSSDEYQETQYF
cdr3_length: 16; d_call: NA; clone_size: NA; v_call: TRBV27; j_call: TRBJ2-3; cdr3_nt: TGTGCCAGCAGTGGAGGGGGCACCACATTAACGGATACGCAGTATTTT; cdr3_aa: CASSGGGTTLTDTQYF
cdr3_length: 15; d_call: TRBD2; clone_size: NA; v_call: TRBV5-1; j_call: TRBJ2-1; cdr3_nt: TGCGCCAGCAGCTTAGCGGGGGAAGGGTACAATGAGCAGTTCTTC; cdr3_aa: CASSLAGEGYNEQFF
cdr3_length: 13; d_call: NA; clone_size: NA; v_call: TRBV28; j_call: TRBJ1-3; cdr3_nt: TGTGCCAGCAGGGCGGGGTCTGGAAACACCATATATTTT; cdr3_aa: CASRAGSGNTIYF
cdr3_length: 15; d_call: TRBD2; clone_size: NA; v_call: TRBV6-5; j_call: TRBJ2-3; cdr3_nt: TGTGCCAGCAGTAGGCTAGCGGGCGTCACAGATACGCAGTATTTT; cdr3_aa: CASSRLAGVTDTQYF
cdr3_length: 13; d_call: NA; clone_size: NA; v_call: TRBV7-3; j_call: TRBJ1-2; cdr3_nt: TGTGCCAGCAGACCGTCCTTCAGGGGCGGCTACACCTTC; cdr3_aa: CASRPSFRGGYTF
cdr3_length: 12; d_call: NA; clone_size: NA; v_call: TRBV7-9; j_call: TRBJ2-1; cdr3_nt: TGTGCCAGCAACTCGGTGGGCCCTGAGCAGTTCTTC; cdr3_aa: CASNSVGPEQFF
cdr3_length: 16; d_call: NA; clone_size: few; v_call: TRBV27; j_call: TRBJ1-1; cdr3_nt: TGTGCCAGCAGTTTAACCCACCCAATCTCGGACACTGAAGCTTTCTTT; cdr3_aa: CASSLTHPISDTEAFF
cdr3_length: 15; d_call: NA; clone_size: NA; v_call: TRBV9; j_call: TRBJ2-1; cdr3_nt: TGTGCCAGCAGCCCCGGTTCTGCGTCCTACAATGAGCAGTTCTTC; cdr3_aa: CASSPGSASYNEQFF
cdr3_length: 15; d_call: TRBD2; clone_size: once; v_call: TRBV5-4; j_call: TRBJ2-7; cdr3_nt: TGTGCCAGCAGCACAAGGACTAGCGGGAGGAGGGAGCAGTACTTC; cdr3_aa: CASSTRTSGRREQYF
cdr3_length: 15; d_call: TRBD2; clone_size: NA; v_call: TRBV9; j_call: TRBJ2-7; cdr3_nt: TGTGCCAGCAGCGTAGACGGCGGGGGGGCCTACGAGCAGTACTTC; cdr3_aa: CASSVDGGGAYEQYF
cdr3_length: 15; d_call: TRBD1; clone_size: NA; v_call: TRBV18; j_call: TRBJ1-4; cdr3_nt: TGTGCCAGCTCACCACCGGCCAGGGGGTCTGAAAAACTGTTTTTT; cdr3_aa: CASSPPARGSEKLFF
cdr3_length: 12; d_call: TRBD1; clone_size: NA; v_call: TRBV23-1; j_call: TRBJ2-1; cdr3_nt: TGCGCCAGCAGTCAAAAGGACAGGGAAGGGGTCTTC; cdr3_aa: CASSQKDREGVF
cdr3_length: 14; d_call: TRBD1; clone_size: NA; v_call: TRBV5-1; j_call: TRBJ1-2; cdr3_nt: TGCGCCAGCGGACTTCCGGGACAGAGCTATGGCTACACCTTC; cdr3_aa: CASGLPGQSYGYTF
cdr3_length: 18; d_call: NA; clone_size: NA; v_call: TRBV19; j_call: TRBJ1-1; cdr3_nt: TGTGCCAGTACCTCCTGGGCCCCATGGGGGGGCGGGGTATCTGAAGCTTTCTTT; cdr3_aa: CASTSWAPWGGGVSEAFF